The 22 T cell receptor beta chains below come from one sample, sequenced in a study of Ad26.COV2.S vaccination and SARS-CoV-2 variants. Sequencing was performed with immunoSEQ multiplex PCR; in TCRdb, only in-frame clones are kept and a portion is missing. The sample holds about 680,000 clones, 89% seen once. Treatment: some 19 received Ad26.COV2.S at low or high dose, single or two shots; a few received placebo; per-sample allocation not given. It was on day 63 after the first vaccine or placebo injection that samples were taken. The starting material was peripheral blood, obtained in a trial of Ad26.COV2.S vaccine versus placebo. The receptors shown here come from a person between 18 and 60 years old who received the Ad26.COV2.S COVID-19 vaccine or a placebo.

The chain recombines TRBV3-1 (or the pseudogene TRBV3-2) with TRBJ1-5; 8 nucleotides match TRBD1. The CDR3 runs 14 residues. CDR1 is LGHDT and CDR2 is YNNKEL in the germline V gene (reference sequence). J lost 0 bases, V lost 5 bases, and 0 bases had no gene match. In nucleotides, the CDR3 is TGTGCCAGCAGCGGACAGGGTAGCAATCAGCCCCAGCATTTT. Encoded protein: CASSGQGSNQPQHF.

This clone was seen once. The chain joins TRBV6-5 to TRBJ2-7; maybe TRBD2 (6 bases). Trimming shortened V by 2 bases and J by 0 bases, and 11 bases separated the two germline ends. Germline V lookup: CDR1 MNHEY, CDR2 SVGAGI. The CDR3 loop spans 15 amino acids. In DNA, the CDR3 is TGTGCCAGCAGTTACCGGGGACTGGCCTCCTACGAGCAGTACTTC. Amino acid sequence: CASSYRGLASYEQYF.

The chain recombines TRBV14 with TRBJ2-1, with 7 bases fitting TRBD2. CDR1 and CDR2 from the germline V gene are SGHDN and FVKESK. Trimming removed 0 bases from V and 8 bases from J; junction bases left unmatched: 10. The CDR3 length is 16 residues. CDR3 DNA: TGTGCCAGCAGCCAAGATCTTATAGCGGGTGGGGATGAGCAGTTCTTC. It encodes CASSQDLIAGGDEQFF.

The chain couples TRBV5-8 to TRBJ2-1; no clear D. Germline values: CDR1 SGHTS, CDR2 YDEGEE. The CDR3 has 12 residues. Trimming took 2 bases from V and 15 from J, leaving 15 bases between them. CDR3 amino acids: CASSFPPGRVFF. The CDR3 DNA sequence: TGTGCCAGCAGCTTCCCACCGGGTCGGGTGTTCTTC. The variable domain in full, with the rest retrieved from reference TRBV5-8 and TRBJ2-1, is EAGVTQSPTHLIKTRGQQATLRCSPISGHTSVYWYQQALGLGLQFLLWYDEGEERNRGNFPPRFSGRQFPNYSSELNVNALELEDSALYLCASSFPPGRVFFGPGTRLTVL.

The rearrangement links TRBV5-4 to TRBJ2-1; 14 bases map to TRBD2. V shed 5 bases and J 7 bases; nucleotides not matched to a gene: 20. This CDR3 spans 20 amino acids. The germline CDR1 and CDR2 sequences are SGHNT and YYREEE (reference sequence). CDR3 region: CASSDGRSRGLAGVGNEQFF. The CDR3 DNA reads TGTGCCAGCAGTGACGGCCGGTCAAGGGGACTAGCGGGAGTAGGGAATGAGCAGTTCTTC.

The J gene is TRBJ1-2, the V gene TRBV7-9; D gene ambiguous. Trimming took 2 bases from V and 4 from J, leaving 14 bases between them. The germline V gene has CDR1 SEHNR and CDR2 FQNEAQ (reference sequence). This CDR3 region has 15 residues. The CDR3 reads CASSLPWQELYGYTF. DNA of the CDR3: TGTGCCAGCAGCTTACCCTGGCAGGAGCTCTATGGCTACACCTTC.

The chain combines TRBV30 with TRBJ2-3, with 10 positions matching TRBD2. The CDR3 spans 15 residues. Trimming cost V 0 bases and J 6 bases; bases outside gene matches: 6. CDR1 is GTSNPN, CDR2 SVGIG, per germline (reference sequence). The CDR3 nucleotides are TGTGCCTGGAGTGTACCTAGCGGGAGTTACGATACGCAGTATTTT. Translated: CAWSVPSGSYDTQYF.

The chain joins TRBV5-1 to TRBJ1-1; perhaps TRBD1 as D (6 bases). V lost 4 bases to trimming and J lost 1 base, with 14 bases between them. The CDR3 runs to 15 residues. Germline V gene lookup returns CDR1 SGHRS and CDR2 YFSETQ. This CDR3 reads CASSPTTGTNTEAFF. The CDR3 nucleotides are TGCGCCAGCAGCCCAACCACAGGGACGAACACTGAAGCTTTCTTT.

V is TRBV5-1 and J is TRBJ1-1; D is undetermined. Trimming removed 2 bases from V and 4 bases from J, with 15 bases in between. CDR1 is SGHRS, CDR2 YFSETQ, per germline. The length of the CDR3 is 15 residues. The CDR3 DNA reads TGCGCCAGCAGCTTACTGGAGGCGGTGAGCACTGAAGCTTTCTTT. Translation: CASSLLEAVSTEAFF.

This sequence joins TRBV2 and TRBJ1-2; TRBD1 agrees at 9 bases. This CDR3 contains 16 residues. Losses at the gene ends were 7 bases for V and 0 bases for J; bases not matched to a gene: 9. The V gene's germline CDR1 is SNHLY and CDR2 FYNNEI. The CDR3 loop is CASTNRGQISNYGYTF. The CDR3 DNA is TGTGCCAGCACTAACAGGGGGCAGATTTCTAACTATGGCTACACCTTC.

The chain links TRBV19 to TRBJ1-2, with 7 bases fitting TRBD1. CDR1 and CDR2 from the germline V gene are LNHDA and SQIVND (reference sequence). V lost 2 bases, J lost 5 bases, and 5 bases stayed unmatched. CDR3 length: 14 residues. The CDR3, as DNA: TGTGCCAGTAGTATATGGACAGGCCAGTATGGCTACACCTTC. Translation gives CASSIWTGQYGYTF.

V and J are TRBV29-1 and TRBJ2-6; D is undetermined. Germline V gene sequence: CDR1 SQVTM, CDR2 ANQGSEA. The V and J ends lost 6 bases and 4 bases respectively, with 10 bases between them. The CDR3 spans 13 residues. In DNA, the CDR3 is TGCAGCGTGTCCGGTAGCGGGGCCAACGTCCTGACTTTC. Translating it yields CSVSGSGANVLTF.

V is TRBV27 and J is TRBJ1-2, with D perhaps matching TRBD1 (6 bases). V gave up 10 bases and J gave up 4 bases, with 16 bases separating them. The CDR3 extends over 13 amino acids. Germline CDR1 and CDR2: MNHEY and SMNVEV (reference sequence). In nucleotides, the CDR3 is TGTGCCACCCAGGGGTCCAGGGCCTATGGCTACACCTTC. This encodes CATQGSRAYGYTF.

The rearrangement joins TRBV6-5 to TRBJ2-7; 12 bases agree with TRBD1. The CDR3 runs to 15 residues. The trim removed 4 bases at V and 7 bases at J, leaving 8 bases unmatched. CDR1 is MNHEY and CDR2 is SVGAGI in the germline V gene. In nucleotides, the CDR3 is TGTGCCAGCAGTTCCGGGACAGGGGGCACCCGGGAGCAGTACTTC. This sequence encodes CASSSGTGGTREQYF.

Of note for this clone: Additional DNA sequences in this sample encode the identical CDR3. The chain uses TRBV27 and TRBJ2-1; 10 bases align to TRBD2. The J segment lost 4 bases and the V segment lost 6 bases, leaving 6 bases of the junction unmatched. Germline CDR1 and CDR2: MNHEY and SMNVEV (reference sequence). CDR3 length: 15 residues. CDR3 in amino acids: CASSLSGGAYNEQFF. The DNA for the CDR3 is TGTGCCAGCAGCCTAAGCGGGGGGGCTTACAATGAGCAGTTCTTC.

The V call is TRBV9, the J call TRBJ1-2; 8 bases are shared with TRBD1. The ends lost 3 bases at V and 3 bases at J; junction bases unmatched: 7. The CDR3 runs 15 residues. Germline loops: CDR1 SGDLS, CDR2 YYNGEE. The CDR3 here is CASSAGQARYYGYTF. The CDR3 DNA reads TGTGCCAGCAGCGCGGGACAGGCGAGGTACTATGGCTACACCTTC.

The chain employs TRBV11-2 and TRBJ1-3, with D uncertain. The CDR3 runs to 15 residues. Trimming removed 1 base at V and 2 bases at J, with 9 bases between. Germline V gene sequence: CDR1 SGHAT, CDR2 FQNNGV. The CDR3 protein is CASSLGAVAGNTIYF. CDR3 nucleotide sequence: TGTGCCAGCAGCTTAGGGGCCGTGGCTGGAAACACCATATATTTT.

The rearrangement links TRBV5-1 to TRBJ2-1; 7 nucleotides line up with TRBD2. Germline lookup yields CDR1 SGHRS and CDR2 YFSETQ. The CDR3 loop spans 14 amino acids. The J segment lost 3 bases and the V segment lost 8 bases, leaving 8 bases of the junction unmatched. The DNA of the CDR3 is TGCGCCAGTAATCCGGGACTAATCTACAATGAGCAGTTCTTC. It specifies CASNPGLIYNEQFF.

This clone appeared once. V is TRBV12-3 or TRBV12-4 and J is TRBJ2-1; no clear D. CDR3 size: 12 residues. V dropped 5 bases and J dropped 7 bases, with 9 bases sitting between them. This CDR3 reads CASSRALNEQFF. In nucleotides, the CDR3 is TGTGCCAGCAGTAGGGCTTTAAATGAGCAGTTCTTC.

Only one count was recorded for this clone. The chain carries TRBV2 and TRBJ2-5; TRBD2 aligns across 7 bases. The CDR3 loop spans 13 amino acids. Trimming at V came to 4 bases and at J to 4 bases, leaving 3 bases not matched to a gene. Germline V CDR1 and CDR2: SNHLY, FYNNEI. CDR3 in amino acids: CASSGGGRETQYF. CDR3 nucleotide sequence: TGTGCCAGCAGTGGGGGGGGTCGAGAGACCCAGTACTTC.

The rearrangement joins TRBV6-5 to TRBJ2-1; no clear D gene. The germline V gene has CDR1 MNHEY and CDR2 SVGAGI. Trimming cost V 7 bases and J 2 bases, with 9 bases left between them. CDR3 length: 13 amino acids. The CDR3 DNA is TGTGCCAGCATAGGTTCTGCCTACAATGAGCAGTTCTTC. This codes for CASIGSAYNEQFF.

This clone turned up a few times. The chain combines TRBV6-5 with TRBJ1-5, with D possibly matching TRBD1 (6 bases). The CDR3 runs 12 residues. From germline, CDR1 is MNHEY and CDR2 SVGAGI. V lost 4 bases and J lost 7, with 8 bases in between. CDR3 sequence: CASSSRGQPQHF. CDR3 coding DNA: TGTGCCAGCAGTTCAAGGGGGCAGCCCCAGCATTTT.